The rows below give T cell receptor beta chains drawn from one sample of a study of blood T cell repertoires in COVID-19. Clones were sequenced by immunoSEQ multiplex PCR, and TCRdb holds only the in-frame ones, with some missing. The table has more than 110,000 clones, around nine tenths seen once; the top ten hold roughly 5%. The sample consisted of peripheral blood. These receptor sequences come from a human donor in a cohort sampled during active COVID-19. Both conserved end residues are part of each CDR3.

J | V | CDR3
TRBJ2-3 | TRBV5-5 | CASSLPGGPGDTQYF
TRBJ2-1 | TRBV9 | CASSVDIGGTEQFF
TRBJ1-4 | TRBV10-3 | CAISEWSRGFF
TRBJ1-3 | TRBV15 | CATSRDGTLAGNTIYF
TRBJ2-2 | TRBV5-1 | CASSLDSGNTGELFF
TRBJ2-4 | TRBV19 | CASSRGRGQGNIQYF
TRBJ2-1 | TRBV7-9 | CASRQRYNEQFF
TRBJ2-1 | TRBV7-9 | CASSPTTYNEQFF
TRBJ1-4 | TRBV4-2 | CASSQAQPEKLFF
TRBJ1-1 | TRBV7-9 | CASSLGTGVDTEAFF
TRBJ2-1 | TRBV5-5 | CASSPPGGSAMGNEQFF
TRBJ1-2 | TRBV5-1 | CASSLQGENGYGYTF
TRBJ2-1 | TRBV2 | CASSPRDRGSVEQFF
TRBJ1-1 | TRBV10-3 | CAISERGGNPEAFF
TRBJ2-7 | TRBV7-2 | CASSSGLAGNPEQYF
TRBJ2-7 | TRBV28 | CASTKEGISYEQYF
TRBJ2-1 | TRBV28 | CASSFGGGAHEQFF
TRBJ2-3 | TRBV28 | CASSSPVGEGYF
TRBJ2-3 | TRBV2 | CASSNRESTDTQYF
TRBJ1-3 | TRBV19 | CASSDRTGGRNTIYF
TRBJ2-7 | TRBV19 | CATKPGHHNYEQYF
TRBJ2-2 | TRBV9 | CASSVGTMNTGELFF
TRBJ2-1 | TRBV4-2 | CASSQSGLAGANEQFF
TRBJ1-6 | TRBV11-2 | CASSSNRVLNSPLHF
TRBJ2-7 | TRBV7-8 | CASSPDIAEQYF
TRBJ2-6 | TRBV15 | CATSRDRQGRLSGANVLTF
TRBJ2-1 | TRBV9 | CASSVAGESYNEQFF
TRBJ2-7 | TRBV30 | CAWSTWDLRLYEQYF
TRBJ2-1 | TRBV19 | CASNRAGSNEQFF
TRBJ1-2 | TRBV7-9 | CASSTGQGVLEGYTF
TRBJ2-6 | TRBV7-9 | CASSLSPGTGANVLTF
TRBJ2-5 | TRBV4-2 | CASSQDQVAGTQYF
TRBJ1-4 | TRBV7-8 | CASSSLMHSRPEKLFF
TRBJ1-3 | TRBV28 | CASSLGHKTGNTIYF
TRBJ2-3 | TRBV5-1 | CASSLRQVWDTQYF
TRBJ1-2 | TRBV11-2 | CASSSRPGGLPNYGYTF
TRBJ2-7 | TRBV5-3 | CARSSDRAYEQYF
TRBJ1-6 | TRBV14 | CASSHWDREGSPLHF
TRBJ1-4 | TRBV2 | CASTPSQGGNEKLFF
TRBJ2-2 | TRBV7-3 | CASSLGTANTGELFF